This entry lists 22 T cell receptor beta chains sequenced from one sample in a study of OX40 agonist ivuxolimab in advanced cancers. The assay was immunoSEQ multiplex PCR, and TCRdb's table has in-frame clones only and misses some. The table lists more than 25,000 clones, about 74% of them singletons. Sequencing was performed on CD4+ or CD8+ T cells sorted from blood, taken in a trial of the OX40 agonist ivuxolimab. Source of these receptors: an adult with an advanced solid tumor such as melanoma, head and neck, liver or kidney cancer.

DNA of the CDR3: TGCGCCAGCAGCTTGGATGGGACAGACGGAAACACCATATATTTT. Translating it yields CASSLDGTDGNTIYF. V and J are TRBV5-1 and TRBJ1-3, with 7 nucleotides matching TRBD1. CDR3 size: 15 residues. After removal of 0 bases from V and 4 bases from J, the junction contained 4 bases not matched to a gene. Germline V CDR1 and CDR2: SGHRS, YFSETQ.

The chain combines TRBV4-2 with TRBJ2-3; D unclear. CDR1 is LGHNA, CDR2 YNFKEQ, per germline. The ends were cut back, 5 bases at V and 6 bases at J, with 12 bases in the middle. The CDR3 has 13 amino acids. Here the CDR3 reads CASSLDRLDTQYF. CDR3 in DNA: TGTGCCAGCAGCTTAGACCGCCTGGATACGCAGTATTTT.

This clone came up a few times. CDR3 protein: CASSLAVGLMHGYTF. Written as DNA, the CDR3 is TGTGCCAGCAGCTTGGCCGTGGGACTGATGCATGGCTACACCTTC. The chain links TRBV5-4 to TRBJ1-2; a possible D gene is TRBD1 (5 bases). In germline, CDR1 is SGHNT, CDR2 YYREEE (reference sequence). The CDR3 has 15 amino acids. The V and J ends lost 0 bases and 6 bases respectively, with 15 bases between them.

This chain joins TRBV27 and TRBJ1-4; D gene uncertain. Germline V gene data show CDR1 as MNHEY and CDR2 as SMNVEV (reference sequence). Trimming pared 5 bases from V and 1 base from J, leaving 11 bases between. The CDR3 spans 15 residues. The CDR3 DNA follows: TGTGCCAGCAGTCGGCAGGCCCTAACTAATGAAAAACTGTTTTTT. Its protein product is CASSRQALTNEKLFF.

This clone has just one count. The rearrangement joins TRBV4-1 to TRBJ2-3, with no clear D. Trimming pared 0 bases from V and 5 bases from J, leaving 6 bases between. Germline assignment: CDR1 MGHRA and CDR2 YSYEKL. The CDR3 is made up of 13 amino acids. As DNA, the CDR3 is TGCGCCAGCAGCCAAGAGCAAAAAGATACGCAGTATTTT. Its translation is CASSQEQKDTQYF.

This clone came up a few times. The chain has TRBV27 and TRBJ2-3; D is unclear. The CDR3 totals 12 residues. Germline-derived CDR1 and CDR2 are MNHEY and SMNVEV (reference sequence). V was clipped by 4 bases and J by 2 bases, with 4 bases between them. CDR3 bases: TGTGCCAGCAGTTCTTTCACAGATACGCAGTATTTT. This sequence encodes CASSSFTDTQYF.

The chain employs TRBV11-1 and TRBJ1-1; D is unclear. V was cut by 3 bases and J by 1 base, with 9 bases left in between. The CDR3 is 14 amino acids. Germline V gives CDR1 SGHAT, CDR2 FQDESV (reference sequence). The chain's CDR3 is CASSFSPPNTEAFF. The DNA of the CDR3 is TGTGCCAGCAGCTTCTCCCCCCCGAACACTGAAGCTTTCTTT.

In DNA, the CDR3 is TGTGCCAGCAGTGAAATGTCTAATCGCGGGGAGCTGTTTTTT. This translates into CASSEMSNRGELFF. V and J are TRBV6-1 and TRBJ2-2; D remains ambiguous. Per germline, CDR1 MNHNS and CDR2 SASEGT. This CDR3 is built from 14 residues. V lost 2 bases, J lost 7 bases, and 11 bases lay in between.

This clone has just one count. This chain connects TRBV10-3 to TRBJ1-1; D is unclear. This CDR3 region has 12 residues. The germline V and J ends were trimmed by 6 bases and 6 bases, with 11 bases remaining between them. Per germline, CDR1 ENHRY and CDR2 SYGVKD. The CDR3 DNA reads as TGTGCCATCAGGGGCGGTTCCCCTGAAGCTTTCTTT. Protein sequence: CAIRGGSPEAFF.

The chain has TRBV6-1 and TRBJ2-1, with 10 nucleotides matching TRBD2. After removal of 1 base from V and 9 bases from J, the junction contained 9 bases not matched to a gene. Germline CDR1 reads MNHNS; CDR2 reads SASEGT. CDR3 length equals 16 residues. CDR3 sequence (DNA): TGTGCCAGCAGTGAAGGGGGAGCGGGGGGGATCGGTGAGCAGTTCTTC. This gives the protein CASSEGGAGGIGEQFF.

The gene calls are TRBV6-1 and TRBJ2-5; unclear D gene. This CDR3 has 11 amino acids. Germline loops: CDR1 MNHNS, CDR2 SASEGT. The V gene lost 3 bases and the J gene lost 7 bases, with 6 bases spanning the gap. CDR3 nucleotides: TGTGCCAGCAGTGACCGCGGGACCCAGTACTTC. Translated, it gives CASSDRGTQYF.

CDR3 loop: CASSAWAGQETQYF. CDR3 DNA sequence: TGTGCCAGCAGCGCCTGGGCGGGTCAAGAGACCCAGTACTTC. This sequence joins TRBV9 and TRBJ2-5; tentatively, D is TRBD2 (5 bases). The CDR3 has 14 amino acids. Germline V lookup: CDR1 SGDLS, CDR2 YYNGEE. The V end lost 3 bases, the J end lost 2 bases, and 11 bases lay between the germline ends.

This rearrangement joins TRBV5-1 to TRBJ2-3; 9 bases line up with TRBD1. The CDR3 extends over 15 amino acids. Trimming at V came to 8 bases and at J to 1 base, leaving 8 bases not matched to a gene. Per germline, CDR1 SGHRS and CDR2 YFSETQ. The CDR3 DNA reads TGCGCCAGGCCGGGACAGGGAAATTGCACAGATACGCAGTATTTT. Translated, it gives CARPGQGNCTDTQYF.

The chain links TRBV19 to TRBJ1-2; TRBD1 matches 8 bases. The CDR3 is made up of 16 amino acids. V lost 3 bases and J lost 4; bases outside the gene matches: 10. CDR1 is LNHDA and CDR2 is SQIVND in the germline V gene (reference sequence). The chain's CDR3 is CASSMEPDRAVYGYTF. CDR3 nucleotides: TGTGCCAGTAGTATGGAGCCGGACAGGGCGGTCTATGGCTACACCTTC.

By share of the sample, this clone is medium-sized (0.01 to 0.1%). The chain has TRBV19 and TRBJ1-5; TRBD1 matches 7 bases. J gave up 8 bases and V 6 bases, and 10 bases lay outside the gene matches. This CDR3 is built from 14 residues. In germline, CDR1 is LNHDA, CDR2 SQIVND (reference sequence). CDR3 amino acids: CASSRGGLDEPQHF. DNA of the CDR3: TGTGCCAGTAGCAGGGGGGGTCTGGACGAGCCCCAGCATTTT. Full variable domain (remainder filled in from reference TRBV19 and TRBJ1-5): DGGITQSPKYLFRKEGQNVTLSCEQNLNHDAMYWYRQDPGQGLRLIYYSQIVNDFQKGDIAEGYSVSREKKESFPLTVTSAQKNPTAFYLCASSRGGLDEPQHFGDGTRLSIL.

V is TRBV15 and J is TRBJ2-1; 11 bases fit TRBD2. The CDR3 has 18 residues. V gave up 1 base and J gave up 4 bases; unmatched junction bases: 9. Germline V CDR1 and CDR2: LNHNV, YYDKDF (reference sequence). The CDR3 here is CATSRGFGTSGFYNEQFF. The CDR3 DNA reads TGTGCCACCAGCAGAGGCTTCGGGACTAGCGGTTTTTACAATGAGCAGTTCTTC.

The sample holds a few counts of this clone. V gene TRBV19 combines with J gene TRBJ2-7, with D unclear. The CDR3 is made up of 12 amino acids. Germline V gives CDR1 LNHDA, CDR2 SQIVND (reference sequence). V was shortened by 2 bases and J by 5 bases, with 7 bases between the two germline ends. The CDR3 nucleotides read TGTGCCAGTAGTATAAATGGCCACGAGCAGTACTTC. This codes for CASSINGHEQYF.

There are a few counts of this clone. This chain connects TRBV14 to TRBJ1-2; TRBD1 is a possible D gene (5 bases). Germline V gives CDR1 SGHDN, CDR2 FVKESK. V was shortened by 0 bases and J by 8 bases, with 13 bases between the two germline ends. The CDR3 is 14 residues long. This CDR3 is CASSQDRGMGGYTF. The CDR3 DNA reads as TGTGCCAGCAGCCAAGATAGGGGAATGGGAGGCTACACCTTC.

This sequence joins TRBV6-5 and TRBJ1-5; possibly TRBD1 for D (5 bases). V was shortened by 5 bases and J by 6 bases, with 14 bases between the two germline ends. The germline V gene has CDR1 MNHEY and CDR2 SVGAGI. There are 14 residues in the CDR3. The CDR3 DNA sequence: TGTGCCAGCAGTCGGGACCGGCAGGGTCAGCCCCAGCATTTT. Translated, it gives CASSRDRQGQPQHF.

The gene calls are TRBV6-1 and TRBJ2-7; 7 bases agree with TRBD1. This CDR3 is built from 14 residues. V gave up 6 bases and J gave up 6 bases; unmatched junction bases: 11. Germline loops: CDR1 MNHNS, CDR2 SASEGT. CDR3 in DNA: TGTGCCAGCAGCCCCCCCGGACAGGTGGTCGAGCAGTACGTC. Encoded protein: CASSPPGQVVEQYV.

The chain joins TRBV27 to TRBJ2-3; D may be TRBD2 (5 bases). Germline V lookup: CDR1 MNHEY, CDR2 SMNVEV (reference sequence). The CDR3 is 14 residues long. V was clipped by 6 bases and J by 3 bases, with 13 bases between them. The CDR3 coding sequence is TGTGCCAGCAGCGGTGGGAGATCAACAGATACGCAGTATTTT. Residues: CASSGGRSTDTQYF.

The CDR3 is CASSLLGNEKLFF. The CDR3 nucleotides are TGTGCCAGCAGTTTATTGGGTAATGAAAAACTGTTTTTT. This chain joins TRBV27 and TRBJ1-4; no firm D call. Germline V gives CDR1 MNHEY, CDR2 SMNVEV (reference sequence). V lost 1 base and J lost 4, with 4 bases in between. There are 13 residues in the CDR3.